The T cell receptor (beta chain) described here comes from a study of Graves' ophthalmopathy and Graves' hyperthyroidism. Background on the study: Calling hyperthyroidism stable required that no ophthalmopathy show up within 18 months of follow-up.

To note about this clonotype: Antigen unknown.

Study-level findings and limits: The majority of expanded thyroid clonotypes above 0.001 frequency also occurred in blood.

RNA transcripts yielded amplified TCR beta CDR3 regions. In the first round, RT-PCR was carried out with HTBI primers, and a multiplex PCR formed the second round. One entry per CDR3 protein, called by TCRdb with MiXCR from the multiplex PCR reads. Here the sample spans over a million distinct CDR3 sequences, 36% being singletons. Orbital computed tomography, together with clinical symptoms, serum thyroxine, TRAb and thyroid ultrasound, was used for diagnosis. This sequence originates from an adult man with Graves' hyperthyroidism. The sequenced material came from peripheral blood or thyroid tissue (not recorded which).

Here the CDR3 reads CSADKAPGSTQETQYF. CDR3 bases: TGCAGTGCTGATAAGGCCCCGGGTAGCACCCAAGAGACCCAGTACTTC. The V and J genes are TRBV20-1 and TRBJ2-5; D is uncertain. Germline V gene sequence: CDR1 DFQATT, CDR2 SNEGSKA (reference sequence). This CDR3 spans 16 amino acids. V was shortened by 5 bases and J by 1 base, with 20 bases between the two germline ends.